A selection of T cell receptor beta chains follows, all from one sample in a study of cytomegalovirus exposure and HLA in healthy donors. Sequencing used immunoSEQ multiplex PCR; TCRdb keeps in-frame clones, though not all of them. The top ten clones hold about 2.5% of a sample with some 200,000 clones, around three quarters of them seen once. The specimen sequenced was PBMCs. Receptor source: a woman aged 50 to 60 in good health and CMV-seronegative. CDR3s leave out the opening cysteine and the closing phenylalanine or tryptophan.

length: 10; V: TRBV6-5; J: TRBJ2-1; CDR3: ASSPLAGVQF
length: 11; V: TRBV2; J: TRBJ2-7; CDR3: ASSDTAGWEQY
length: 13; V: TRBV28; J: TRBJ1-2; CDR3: ASSPRTGNNYGYT
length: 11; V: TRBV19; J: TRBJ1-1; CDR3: ASSLTISGEAF
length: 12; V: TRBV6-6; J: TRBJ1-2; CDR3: ASSYSGGNYGYT
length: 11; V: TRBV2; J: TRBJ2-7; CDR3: ASSDGFAYEQY
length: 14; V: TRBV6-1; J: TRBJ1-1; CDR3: ASSEAAGGRIAEAF
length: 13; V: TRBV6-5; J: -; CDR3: ASSYSPGGAYEQY
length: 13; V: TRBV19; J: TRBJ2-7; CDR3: ASSRTSGSSYEQY
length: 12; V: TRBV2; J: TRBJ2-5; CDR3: ASKGQGRLQTQY
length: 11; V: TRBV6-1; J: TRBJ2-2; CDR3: ASRTGNTGELF
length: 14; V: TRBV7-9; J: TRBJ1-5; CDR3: ASSRQGTHSNQPQH
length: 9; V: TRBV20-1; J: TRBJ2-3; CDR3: SARTVDTQY
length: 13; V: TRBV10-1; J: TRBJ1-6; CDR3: ASGEGLRHNSPLH
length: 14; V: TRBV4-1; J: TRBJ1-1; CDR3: ASSQGITGAETEAF
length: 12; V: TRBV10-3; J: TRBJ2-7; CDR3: AISDGAYYYEQY
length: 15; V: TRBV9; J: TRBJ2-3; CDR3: ASSVDISGGVKDTQY
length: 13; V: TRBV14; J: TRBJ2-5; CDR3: ASSQDGQPQETQY
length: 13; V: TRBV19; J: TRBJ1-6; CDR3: ASSTGLTGNSPLH
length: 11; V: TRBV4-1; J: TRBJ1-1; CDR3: ASSRTGNTEAF
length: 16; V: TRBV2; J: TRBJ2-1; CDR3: ASSEVAGGFSTYNEQF
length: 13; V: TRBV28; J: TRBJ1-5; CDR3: ASSLQDLGNQPQH
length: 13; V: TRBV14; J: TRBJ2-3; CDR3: ASSPTSGITDTQY
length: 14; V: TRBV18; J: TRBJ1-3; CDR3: ASSPEGRLKGNTIY
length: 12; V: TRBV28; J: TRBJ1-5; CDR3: ASSLRESNQPQH
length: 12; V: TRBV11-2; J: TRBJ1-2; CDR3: ASSFRGGNQGYT
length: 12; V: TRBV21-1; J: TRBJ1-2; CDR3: ASSWVEDNYGYT
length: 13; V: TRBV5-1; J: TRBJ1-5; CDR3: ASSLGTAGAAPQH
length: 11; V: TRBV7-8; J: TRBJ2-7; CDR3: ASSLKAGEVQY
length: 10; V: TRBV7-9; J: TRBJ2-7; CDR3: SSTARGGEQY
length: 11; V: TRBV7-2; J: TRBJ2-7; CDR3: ASRKQGAYEQY
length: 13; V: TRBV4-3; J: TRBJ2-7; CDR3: ASSHSAGSVDEQY
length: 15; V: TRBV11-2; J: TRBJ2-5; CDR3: ASSLSSWGLRQETQY
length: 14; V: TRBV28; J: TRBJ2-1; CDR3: ASIDPGTGSYNEQF
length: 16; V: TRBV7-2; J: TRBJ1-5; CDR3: ASSKTPGGQGNNQPQH
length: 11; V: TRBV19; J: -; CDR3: ASSESLSYEQY
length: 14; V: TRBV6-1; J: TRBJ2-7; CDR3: ASSERYERGHYEQY
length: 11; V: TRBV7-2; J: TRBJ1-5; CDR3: ASTRGGNQPQH
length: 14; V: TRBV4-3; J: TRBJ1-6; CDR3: ASSQRGRGDNSPLH
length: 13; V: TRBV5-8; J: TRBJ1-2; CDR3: ASSVGQLLHYGYT
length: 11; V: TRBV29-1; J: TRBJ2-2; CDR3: SGELAGAGELF
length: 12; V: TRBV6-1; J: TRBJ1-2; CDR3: ASSVPGRGYGYT
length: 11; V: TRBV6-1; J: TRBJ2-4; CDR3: ASSEGQGNIQY
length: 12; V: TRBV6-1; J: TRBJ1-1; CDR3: ASSLRDRGTEAF
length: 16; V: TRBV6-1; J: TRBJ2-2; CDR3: ASSERVWGQGPTGELF
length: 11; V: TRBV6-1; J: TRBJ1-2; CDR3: ASSFGTGYGYT
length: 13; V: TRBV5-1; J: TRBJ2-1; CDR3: ASSSAGGSYNEQF
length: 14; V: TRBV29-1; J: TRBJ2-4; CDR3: SVEGAGVGTRRIQY
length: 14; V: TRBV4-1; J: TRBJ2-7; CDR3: ASSQVDMGFTYEQY
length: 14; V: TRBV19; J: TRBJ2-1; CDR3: ASSIDWSHVRYEQF
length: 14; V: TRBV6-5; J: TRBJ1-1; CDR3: ASSYAGRVLNTEAF
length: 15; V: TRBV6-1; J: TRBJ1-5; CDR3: ASSESRGGRASKPQH
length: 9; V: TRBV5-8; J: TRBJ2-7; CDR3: ASSSYYEQY
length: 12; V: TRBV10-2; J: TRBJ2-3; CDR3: ASRDAGTTDTQY
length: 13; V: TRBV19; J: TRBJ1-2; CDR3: ASSPEGARDYGYT
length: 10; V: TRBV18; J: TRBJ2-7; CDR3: ASSRTEHEQY
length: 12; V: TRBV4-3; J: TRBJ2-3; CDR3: ASYPGQEVDTQY